This TCR beta chain emerged from a study of cytomegalovirus exposure and HLA in healthy donors. With respect to this clone: Its antigen is currently unknown.

Whole-study findings and limits: In a later analysis, specific HLA alleles were associated with over 15,000 TCR beta sequences at a 0.05 false discovery rate.

The PCR ran on 60 Vbeta and 13 Jbeta primers. Method: immunoSEQ multiplex PCR; TCRdb's copy keeps in-frame clones and lacks some. This table holds about 130,000 clones, 74% found once. Germline V gives CDR1 SNHLY, CDR2 FYNNEI. CDR3 length: 22 residues. V was clipped by 5 bases and J by 0 bases, with 29 bases between them. This chain uses TRBV2 with TRBJ1-6; possibly TRBD1 for D (6 bases). Sequenced input: PBMCs. The clonotype originates from a woman aged 45-65 years in good health and CMV-seropositive. The CDR3 DNA reads TGTGCCAGCAGTTTGCCAAGTGATCCGGGACACCCCTTGAGCTCCTATAATTCACCCCTCCACTTT. Translation: CASSLPSDPGHPLSSYNSPLHF.